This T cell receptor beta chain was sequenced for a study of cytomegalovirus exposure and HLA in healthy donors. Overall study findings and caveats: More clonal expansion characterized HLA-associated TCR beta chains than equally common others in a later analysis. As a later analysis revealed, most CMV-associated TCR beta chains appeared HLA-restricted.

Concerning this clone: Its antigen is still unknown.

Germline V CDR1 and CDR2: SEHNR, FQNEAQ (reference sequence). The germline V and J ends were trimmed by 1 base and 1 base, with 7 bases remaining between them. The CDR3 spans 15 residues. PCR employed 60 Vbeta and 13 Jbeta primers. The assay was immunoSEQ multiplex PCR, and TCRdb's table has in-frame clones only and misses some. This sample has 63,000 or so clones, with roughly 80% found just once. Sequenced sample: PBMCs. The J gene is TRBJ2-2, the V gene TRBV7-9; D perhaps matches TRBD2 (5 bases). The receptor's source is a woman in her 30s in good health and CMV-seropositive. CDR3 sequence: CASSLGSGNTGELFF. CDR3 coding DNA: TGTGCCAGCAGCTTAGGCAGCGGGAACACCGGGGAGCTGTTTTTT.